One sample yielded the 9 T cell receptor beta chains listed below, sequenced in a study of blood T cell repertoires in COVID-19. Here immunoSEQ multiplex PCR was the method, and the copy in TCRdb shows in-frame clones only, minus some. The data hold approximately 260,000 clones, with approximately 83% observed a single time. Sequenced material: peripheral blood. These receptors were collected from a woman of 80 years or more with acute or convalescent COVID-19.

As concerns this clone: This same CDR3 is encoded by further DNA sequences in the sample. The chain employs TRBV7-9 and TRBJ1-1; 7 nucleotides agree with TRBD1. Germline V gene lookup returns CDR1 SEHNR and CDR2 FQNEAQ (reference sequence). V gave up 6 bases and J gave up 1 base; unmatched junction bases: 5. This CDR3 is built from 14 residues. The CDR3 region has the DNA TGTGCCAGCAGTTGGGGACAGCAGAACACTGAAGCTTTCTTT. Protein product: CASSWGQQNTEAFF.

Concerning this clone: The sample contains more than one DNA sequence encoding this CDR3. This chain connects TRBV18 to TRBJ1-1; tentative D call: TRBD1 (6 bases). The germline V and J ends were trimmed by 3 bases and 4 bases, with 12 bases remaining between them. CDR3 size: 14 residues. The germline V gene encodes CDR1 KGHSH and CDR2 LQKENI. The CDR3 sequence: CASSPPQGGTEAFF. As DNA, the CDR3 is TGTGCCAGCTCACCCCCACAAGGGGGCACTGAAGCTTTCTTT.

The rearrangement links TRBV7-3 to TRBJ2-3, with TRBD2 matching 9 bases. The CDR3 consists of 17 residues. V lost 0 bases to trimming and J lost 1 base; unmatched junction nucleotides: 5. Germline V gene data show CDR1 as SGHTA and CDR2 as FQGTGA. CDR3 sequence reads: CASSLTGAGGRTDTQYF. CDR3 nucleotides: TGTGCCAGCAGCTTAACGGGAGCGGGGGGCCGCACAGATACGCAGTATTTT.

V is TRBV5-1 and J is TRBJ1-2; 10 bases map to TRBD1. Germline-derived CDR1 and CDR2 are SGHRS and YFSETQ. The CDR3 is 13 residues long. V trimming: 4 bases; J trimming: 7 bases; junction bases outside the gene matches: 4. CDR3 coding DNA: TGCGCCAGCAGCCCTCGGACAGGGGGTGGCTACACCTTC. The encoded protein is CASSPRTGGGYTF.

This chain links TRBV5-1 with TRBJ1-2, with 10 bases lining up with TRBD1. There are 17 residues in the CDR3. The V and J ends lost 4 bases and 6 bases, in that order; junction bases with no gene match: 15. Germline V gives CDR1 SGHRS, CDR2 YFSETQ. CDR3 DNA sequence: TGCGCCAGCAGCCTTACCACTCCTGGGACAGGGGCAGATGGCTACACCTTC. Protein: CASSLTTPGTGADGYTF.

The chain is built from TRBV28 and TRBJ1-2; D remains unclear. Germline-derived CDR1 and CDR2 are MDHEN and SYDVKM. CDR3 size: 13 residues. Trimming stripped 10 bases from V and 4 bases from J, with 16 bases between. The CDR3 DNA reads TGTGCCATTTCGAGAGACATTACCTATGGCTACACCTTC. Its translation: CAISRDITYGYTF.

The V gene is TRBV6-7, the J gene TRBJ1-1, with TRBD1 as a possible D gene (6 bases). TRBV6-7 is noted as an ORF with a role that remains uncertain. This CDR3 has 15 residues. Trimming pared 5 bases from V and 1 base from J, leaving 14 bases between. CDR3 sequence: CASSTPTGPNTEAFF. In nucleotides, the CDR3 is TGTGCCAGCAGTACACCGACAGGCCCGAACACTGAAGCTTTCTTT.

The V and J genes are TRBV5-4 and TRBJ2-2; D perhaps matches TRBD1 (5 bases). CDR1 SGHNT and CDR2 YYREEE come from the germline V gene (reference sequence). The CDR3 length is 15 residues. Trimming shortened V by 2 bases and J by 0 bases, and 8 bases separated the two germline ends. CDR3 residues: CASSLPGTNTGELFF. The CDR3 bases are TGTGCCAGCAGCTTACCAGGGACGAACACCGGGGAGCTGTTTTTT. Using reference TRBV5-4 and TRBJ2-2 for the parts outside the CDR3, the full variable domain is ETGVTQSPTHLIKTRGQQVTLRCSSQSGHNTVSWYQQALGQGPQFIFQYYREEENGRGNFPPRFSGLQFPNYSSELNVNALELDDSALYLCASSLPGTNTGELFFGEGSRLTVL.

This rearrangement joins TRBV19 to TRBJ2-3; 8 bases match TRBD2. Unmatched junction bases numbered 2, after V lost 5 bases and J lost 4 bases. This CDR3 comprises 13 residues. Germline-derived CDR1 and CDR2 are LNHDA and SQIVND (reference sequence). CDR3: CASSGTRADTQYF. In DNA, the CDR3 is TGTGCCAGTAGTGGGACTAGAGCAGATACGCAGTATTTT.